This TCR beta chain stems from a study of shared clonotypes between healthy human individuals. Trimming shortened V by 1 base and J by 3 bases, and 10 bases separated the two germline ends. This CDR3 contains 15 residues. CDR1 and CDR2 (germline): SEHNR, FQNEAQ (reference sequence). Authors' data handling: Junction-only immunoSEQ sequences carried no quality scores, so filtering differed. The table came from immunoSEQ multiplex PCR; TCRdb's copy has only in-frame clones and leaves some out. The DNA gave D and trimming, while V, J and clone size come from that table. This table holds about 2.2 million clones, 93% found once. It was CD45RO-negative cells, positively selected for CCR7, that made up naive CD8 cells, with terminally differentiated effector memory CD45RA+ cells excluded.

This receptor was identified in a man between 18 and 29 years old in good health. Some clones in this sample may be carry-over from other donors' samples. Sequencing input: naive CD8+ T cells from PBMCs. The chain couples TRBV7-9 to TRBJ2-4, with D uncertain. The CDR3 spells CASSLDGWGKNIQYF. In DNA, the CDR3 is TGTGCCAGCAGCTTAGATGGGTGGGGCAAAAACATTCAGTACTTC.